This T cell receptor beta chain was sequenced for a study of blood T cell repertoires in COVID-19. Background on the study: The cDNA or gDNA used as material had been derived from T cells, B-cell-depleted T cells, or PBMCs.

The CDR3 extends over 14 amino acids. V shed 4 bases and J 8 bases; nucleotides not matched to a gene: 7. Germline V lookup: CDR1 PRHDT, CDR2 FYEKMQ (reference sequence). In the study's own analysis: Amplification of reference gene primers was used by the study to estimate nucleated cell counts. Libraries were prepared by immunoSEQ multiplex PCR; TCRdb keeps only in-frame clonotypes and omits some of them. Clone size and V and J calls were adopted from that table, with D and trimming inferred from the DNA. This sample yields roughly 120,000 clones, of which about 85% are seen a single time; approximately 1.5% belongs to the top ten.

This chain links TRBV13 with TRBJ2-1; 8 bases map to TRBD1. The origin of this receptor is a man in his forties or fifties with acute or convalescent COVID-19. The specimen sequenced was peripheral blood. As DNA, the CDR3 is TGTGCCAGCAGCTACTGGACAGGGTTAGATGAGCAGTTCTTC. It is translated as CASSYWTGLDEQFF.